This T cell receptor (beta chain) was captured by sequencing in a study of cytomegalovirus exposure and HLA in healthy donors (dated by TCRdb to about 2017). In terms of the full investigation: An earlier analysis of 587 of the donors reported 276 Gb of sequence data and around 100 million unique TCR beta sequences obtained from around 180 million T cells. An early release that covered approximately 600 HLA-typed donors contained approximately 300 gigabases of sequencing data and tens of millions of unique TCR sequences. Of the roughly 390 genotyped donors, 81% were placed in the genetic ancestry cluster associated with self-reported Caucasian donors. The study was designed to test whether signatures of past pathogen exposure could be identified by cataloging public T cell receptors. The study profiled the T cell repertoires of 500 to 800 subjects by immunosequencing and related them to cytomegalovirus serostatus. Along with the approximately 700-subject first cohort, a separate validation cohort of over a hundred different subjects was used. To predict cytomegalovirus infection status, the study combined high-throughput TCR immunosequencing, statistical association of individual TCRs with disease status, and machine learning. To study patterns of TCR occurrence, a later analysis re-analyzed previously published TCR beta repertoires from 650 to 750 donors and added high-resolution HLA genotyping. The later analysis used no new phenotypic data to find candidate immune exposures, relying instead on TCR beta sequences and their occurrence across donors. In an earlier analysis of 587 of the donors, high-throughput TCR beta sequencing was used to judge whether each TCR beta V gene segment behaved as functional or pseudogenic. Donor age, sex, ethnicity and CMV serostatus were compiled together with the repertoire data. Genome-wide SNP genotypes for about 60% of the roughly 670 donors were used in a later genetic analysis, which treated that subset as a discovery cohort. Every discovery cohort repertoire had been produced on one sequencing platform. Class I and class II HLA loci were covered by the typing at four-digit resolution. The number of typed donors differed by locus: roughly 629-640 for A, B, C, DRB1 and DQB1; approximately 520 for DQA1; some 590 for DPA1; and some 470 for DPB1. Roughly 5 DR-DQ haplotypes were treated as single units for association and clustering because of strong linkage in the cohort. Across roughly 420 genotyped donors of the cohort, an average of roughly 250,000 unique TCR beta nucleotide sequences per donor were sequenced, and roughly 18% of those sequences were non-productive. The research as a whole found: Because the 87-base-pair reads could not distinguish some IMGT-functional V segments, including TRBV6-2 and TRBV6-3, those segments were excluded. In a later analysis, more than 15,000 TCR beta sequences were associated with specific HLA alleles at a false discovery rate of 0.05. Because HLA typing was missing for some donors at each locus, association tests included only the typed subset. In this cohort, only TCR beta chains were sequenced, and detectable features were limited by the absence of alpha or paired-chain data. The authors suggested that the approach could potentially be generalized to other disease states and immunological phenotypes. Assigning TCR associations to individual alleles was difficult when HLA alleles, especially DR and DQ, strongly co-occurred. The only immune exposure information available for the cohort was CMV serostatus. While some public TCRs were present in many individuals, most TCR sequences turned up only very rarely across donors. Sequencing depth was assumed to be roughly uniform across donors in the presence/absence analyses, though that assumption may not hold. In an earlier analysis of 587 of the donors, most TCR beta V segments appeared in productive rearrangements about 87% or about 30% of the time, broadly matching IMGT annotations. The study gave a list of 150 to 200 TCR beta chains associated with cytomegalovirus. According to a later genetic analysis, donors in an Asian-associated ancestry cluster had fewer N-insertions in productive TCRs than the approximately 700-donor mean. A later genetic analysis associated a missense DCLRE1C variant with V-gene and J-gene trimming of TCR beta chains, and an independent cohort replicated the association. In vitro tests confirmed that a few of the cytomegalovirus-associated TCR beta chains recognize cytomegalovirus antigens. Compared with equally common non-associated chains, HLA-associated TCR beta chains in a later analysis were more clonally expanded and had lower generation probabilities. The classifier was reported to diagnose cytomegalovirus status with high specificity and sensitivity in both the original cohort and the validation cohort. A cluster of highly shared sequence variants was judged likely to be a technical artifact of the sequencing pipeline. Correlated functional status among segregating V segments might reflect linkage disequilibrium, but an unknown experimental factor could not be ruled out. In a later analysis, TCR association rates were found to vary across HLA loci, with the most associated TCRs seen for DRB1 alleles and the fewest for HLA-C alleles. In a later analysis, several top co-occurrence clusters were reported to appear linked to parvovirus B19, influenza, CMV and Epstein-Barr virus. A further reported finding was that TCR beta sequences accurately predicted the HLA-A and HLA-B alleles for most subjects in the first cohort. In a later analysis, most CMV-associated TCR beta chains were found to appear HLA-restricted, with HLA associations seemingly driven largely by CMV exposure. The earlier analysis of about 600 of the donors excluded roughly 17 rarely observed V segments, including chromosome 9 orphons, because counts were too low.

As to this clone: Its antigen specificity is not known. No much larger clone exists at a distance of one base, and base qualities are not known.

In total, 666 healthy bone marrow donors made up the cohort. At the time of sampling, all cohort members were nominally healthy, though unrecorded immune exposures were likely present. The donor was CMV seronegative and belonged to the group of 350 or so seronegative cohort members. Each donor provided a peripheral blood sample, and peripheral blood mononuclear cells were used for TCR beta sequencing. Genomic DNA was extracted from the blood cell samples with the Qiagen DNeasy Blood Extraction Kit. Library construction relied on the immunoSEQ multiplex PCR assay. For the multiplex PCR, a mixture combining 60 forward primers for TCR Vbeta segments and 13 reverse primers for TCR Jbeta segments was used. Amplification of the CDR3 region of rearranged TCR beta genes was performed with a multiplex PCR assay on genomic DNA. The Illumina HiSeq System was used to sequence the amplified TCR beta libraries as 87-base-pair reads. On the authors' methods: In a later analysis, some 80 million unique TCR beta chains were counted across the roughly 670 repertoires, and roughly 9.9 million of these chains were shared by at least two donors. A nearest-neighbor algorithm error-corrected the raw reads and collapsed the reads into unique sequences, merging closely related sequences to remove PCR and sequencing errors. V, D and J gene segments were assigned by aligning CDR3 sequences to IMGT reference sequences. For a sequence to be retained, a match of at least six nucleotides was required to both a V gene segment and a J gene segment. A rearrangement was called productive if the CDR3 had no stop codons and remained in frame with V and J, and every other rearrangement was called non-productive. CDR3 was defined by IMGT convention, running from the second conserved V-encoded cysteine to the conserved J-encoded phenylalanine. In an earlier analysis of more than 550 of the donors, sequences lacking an unambiguous match to a single V gene segment were excluded. An earlier analysis of 500 to 700 of the donors classified V segments as functional when productive rearrangements were above 56.7% and as segregating when the standard deviation between donors was above 5%. A statistical classification framework was built for diagnosing cytomegalovirus status from the catalog of TCR beta chain sequences. In a later analysis, V and J genes were assigned by comparing TCR nucleotide sequences against IMGT/GENE-DB human TR gene sequences. The TCRdist pipeline was used in a later analysis to assign CDR3 sequences and most-parsimonious VDJ recombination scenarios. A later analysis defined each TCR beta chain by its CDR3 amino acid sequence plus V-gene family, and excluded reads lacking a unique V-gene family. As a way to deal with suspected cross-contamination and a sequencing artifact, a later analysis dropped under 600 nucleotide sequences that were highly shared and had low generation probability. In a later analysis, a clonal expansion index was calculated for each public chain from normalized within-repertoire ranks of inferred template counts. A later analysis computed generation probabilities with a VDJ recombination model fitted to out-of-frame rearrangements, and checked the results against IGoR. Hypergeometric tests were used in a later analysis to score TCR-TCR, TCR-HLA and TCR-CMV co-occurrence, with a repertoire-size bias correction applied to the TCR pairs. False discovery rates were estimated in a later analysis by permuting HLA or CMV assignments 20 times. In a later analysis, co-occurring TCRs were grouped with DBSCAN, and TCRdist sequence similarity was added when clustering was performed within HLA-allele-positive subsets. For co-occurrence clustering, repertoires with fewer than 30,000 or more than 120,000 public chains were excluded, along with about five repertoires with anomalous nucleotide sharing. TCRdb's version of the immuneACCESS table is confined to in-frame rearrangements and falls short of the full clone set. An unresolved V gene accounts for under half of the shortfall where checked; the remainder is of unknown origin. Clonal size and the V and J genes are those of that table, whereas D and trimming came from the DNA. For this sample the table gives about 190,000 clones, of which about four fifths were detected only once. About 1.7% of the sample belongs to the ten largest clones.

The CDR3 goes from the cysteine to the phenylalanine over 14 residues. Only CDR3 DNA is held: 42 bases, read in frame from base 1. From a lookup of the germline V gene, CDR1 and CDR2 are MDHEN and SYDVKM. Trimming costs V 2 bases and J 2 bases, and their ends lie 7 bases apart. Sequenced: PBMCs. The receptor chain draws on TRBV28 and TRBJ1-5; the D segment could be TRBD1, given 6 matching bases. The receptor was derived from a woman younger than 35 in good health and CMV-seronegative. The DNA sequence is as follows: TGTGCCAGCAGTTTACCAGGGGGCAATCAGCCCCAGCATTTT. This translates into CASSLPGGNQPQHF.